This T cell receptor beta chain was obtained from a study of cytomegalovirus exposure and HLA in healthy donors. This CDR3 has 12 residues. Germline CDR1 and CDR2: SGHAT and FQNNGV. Trimming removed 0 bases from V and 4 bases from J, with 3 bases in between. Both 60 Vbeta primers and 13 Jbeta primers went into the PCR. Sequencing used immunoSEQ multiplex PCR; TCRdb keeps in-frame clones, though not all of them. This sample yields some 130,000 clones, of which 77% are seen a single time; approximately 2% belongs to the top ten. The TCR sequence derives from a man aged 30-40 years in good health and CMV-seronegative. Sequences were obtained from PBMCs. The chain joins TRBV11-2 to TRBJ2-5; no definite D call. The CDR3 loop is CASSLEAETQYF. For the CDR3, the DNA is TGTGCCAGCAGCTTAGAGGCAGAGACCCAGTACTTC. Full variable domain (missing parts from reference TRBV11-2 and TRBJ2-5): EAGVAQSPRYKIIEKRQSVAFWCNPISGHATLYWYQQILGQGPKLLIQFQNNGVVDDSQLPKDRFSAERLKGVDSTLKIQPAKLEDSAVYLCASSLEAETQYFGPGTRLLVL.